This T cell receptor beta chain is from a study of T cell responses to AZD1222 COVID-19 vaccine. Assay: immunoSEQ multiplex PCR; the TCRdb copy retains only in-frame clones and omits some. Of 200,000 or so clones listed, about 93% are singletons. Looked up from germline, CDR1 is LNHDA and CDR2 is SQIVND (reference sequence). Deletions cut 4 bases from V and 7 bases from J, with 20 bases between. The CDR3 runs to 17 residues. The sequence was obtained from an adult who received the AZD1222 COVID-19 vaccine. The chain uses TRBV19 and TRBJ1-6; possible D gene TRBD1, 6 bases. The source material was peripheral blood, sampled 28 days after the second AZD1222 dose. The CDR3 nucleotides are TGTGCCAGTAGTACCATCGTTGGGGGGACAAGGAATTCACCCCTCCACTTT. It codes for CASSTIVGGTRNSPLHF.